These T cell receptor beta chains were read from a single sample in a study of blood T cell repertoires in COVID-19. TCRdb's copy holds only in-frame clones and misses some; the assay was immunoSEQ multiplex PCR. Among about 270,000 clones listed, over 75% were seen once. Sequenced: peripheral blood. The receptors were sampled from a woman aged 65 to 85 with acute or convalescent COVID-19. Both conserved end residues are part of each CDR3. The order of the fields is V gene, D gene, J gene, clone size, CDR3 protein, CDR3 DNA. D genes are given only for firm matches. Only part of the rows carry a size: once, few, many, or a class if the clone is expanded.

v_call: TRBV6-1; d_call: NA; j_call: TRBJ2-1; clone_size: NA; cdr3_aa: CASSEARASSYNEQFF; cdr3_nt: TGTGCCAGCAGTGAAGCGCGAGCTAGCTCCTACAATGAGCAGTTCTTC
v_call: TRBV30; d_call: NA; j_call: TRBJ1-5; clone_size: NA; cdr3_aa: CAWSGARDMRSNQPQHF; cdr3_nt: TGTGCCTGGAGTGGGGCCAGGGATATGAGGAGCAATCAGCCCCAGCATTTT
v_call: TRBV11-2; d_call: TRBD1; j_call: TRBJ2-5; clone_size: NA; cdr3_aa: CASSLTGGMETQYF; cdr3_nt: TGTGCCAGCAGCCTTACAGGGGGCATGGAGACCCAGTACTTC
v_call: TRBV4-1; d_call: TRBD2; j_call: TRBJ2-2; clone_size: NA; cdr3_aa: CASSHRQTSGGRNTGELFF; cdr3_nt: TGCGCCAGCAGCCATCGTCAGACTAGCGGGGGTCGTAACACCGGGGAGCTGTTTTTT
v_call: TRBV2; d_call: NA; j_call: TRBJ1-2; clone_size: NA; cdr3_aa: CASMGGTVNYGYTF; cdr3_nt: TGTGCCAGCATGGGGGGGACCGTAAACTATGGCTACACCTTC
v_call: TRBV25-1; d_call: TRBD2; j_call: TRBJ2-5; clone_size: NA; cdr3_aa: CASSSGGRGRETQYF; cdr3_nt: TGTGCCAGCAGCTCGGGGGGGCGGGGTCGAGAGACCCAGTACTTC
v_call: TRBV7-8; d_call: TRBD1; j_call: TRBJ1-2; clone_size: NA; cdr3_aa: CASSLEWTGANYGYTF; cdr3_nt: TGTGCCAGCAGCTTAGAGTGGACAGGGGCCAACTATGGCTACACCTTC
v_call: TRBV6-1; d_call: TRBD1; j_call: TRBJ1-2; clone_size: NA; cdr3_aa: CASSEDRGLGGYTF; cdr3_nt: TGTGCCAGCAGTGAGGACAGGGGATTAGGAGGCTACACCTTC
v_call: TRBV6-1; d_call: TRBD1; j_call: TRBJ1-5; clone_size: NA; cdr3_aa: CASSEWDRGYGPQHF; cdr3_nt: TGTGCCAGCAGTGAATGGGACAGGGGATACGGGCCCCAGCATTTT
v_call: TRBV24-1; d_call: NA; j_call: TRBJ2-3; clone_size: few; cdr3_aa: CATSDLTGLDTQYF; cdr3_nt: TGTGCCACCAGTGATCTCACAGGGCTCGATACGCAGTATTTT
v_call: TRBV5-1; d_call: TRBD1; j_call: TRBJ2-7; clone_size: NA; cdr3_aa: CASSRPGQGFEQYF; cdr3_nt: TGCGCCAGCAGTCGTCCGGGACAGGGGTTCGAGCAGTACTTC
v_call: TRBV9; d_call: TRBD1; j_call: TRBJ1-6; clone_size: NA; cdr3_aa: CASSSKDRGYSPLHF; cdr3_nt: TGTGCCAGCAGCTCAAAGGACAGGGGGTATTCACCCCTCCACTTT
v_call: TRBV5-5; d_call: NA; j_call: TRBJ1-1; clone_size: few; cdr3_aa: CASSSHRLAGSRGGNTEAFF; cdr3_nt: TGTGCCAGCAGCTCACACAGACTGGCAGGGTCCCGCGGGGGGAACACTGAAGCTTTCTTT
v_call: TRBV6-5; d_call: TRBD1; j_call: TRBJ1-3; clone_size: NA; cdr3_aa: CASSYDIQGAGNTIYF; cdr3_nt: TGTGCCAGCAGTTACGACATCCAGGGGGCTGGAAACACCATATATTTT
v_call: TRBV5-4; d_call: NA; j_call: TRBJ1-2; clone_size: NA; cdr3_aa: CASSRLATPYGYTF; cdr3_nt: TGTGCCAGCAGCCGCCTGGCCACCCCCTATGGCTACACCTTC
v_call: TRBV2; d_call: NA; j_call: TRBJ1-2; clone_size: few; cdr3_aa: CASSEGSHYGYTF; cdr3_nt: TGTGCCAGCAGTGAGGGGAGCCACTATGGCTACACCTTC
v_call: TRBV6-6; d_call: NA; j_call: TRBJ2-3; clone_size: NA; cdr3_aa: CASSYSPELTDTQYF; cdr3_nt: TGTGCCAGCAGTTACTCCCCCGAGTTAACAGATACGCAGTATTTT
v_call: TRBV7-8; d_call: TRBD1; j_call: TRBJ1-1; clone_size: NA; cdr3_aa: CASSLTAGGTEAFF; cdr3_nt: TGTGCCAGCAGCTTAACGGCAGGGGGAACTGAAGCTTTCTTT
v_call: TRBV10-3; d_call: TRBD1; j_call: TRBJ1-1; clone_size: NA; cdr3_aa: CATTLTGLNTEAFF; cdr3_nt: TGTGCCACCACCCTGACAGGGCTGAACACTGAAGCTTTCTTT
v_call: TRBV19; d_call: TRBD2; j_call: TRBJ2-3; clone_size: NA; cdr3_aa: CASSIGQLAGRTDTQYF; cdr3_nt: TGTGCCAGTAGTATAGGTCAACTAGCGGGGCGCACAGATACGCAGTATTTT
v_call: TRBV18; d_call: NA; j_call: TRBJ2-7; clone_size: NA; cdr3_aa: CASAQTSGAYEQYF; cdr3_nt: TGTGCCAGCGCCCAGACCTCAGGCGCCTACGAGCAGTACTTC
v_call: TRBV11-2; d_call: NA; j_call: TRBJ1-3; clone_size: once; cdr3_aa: CASSLERAYGNTIYF; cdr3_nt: TGTGCCAGCAGCTTAGAGAGGGCCTATGGAAACACCATATATTTT
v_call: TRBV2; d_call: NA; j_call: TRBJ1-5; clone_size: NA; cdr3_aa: CASSTYRSSNQPQHF; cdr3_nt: TGTGCCAGCAGTACTTACAGGTCGAGCAATCAGCCCCAGCATTTT
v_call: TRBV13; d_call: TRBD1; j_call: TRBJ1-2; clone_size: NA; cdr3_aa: CASSTRQGGYGYTF; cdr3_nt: TGTGCCAGCAGCACCCGACAGGGCGGCTATGGCTACACCTTC
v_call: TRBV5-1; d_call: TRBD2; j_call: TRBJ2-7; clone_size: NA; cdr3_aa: CASSHTSGPPEQYF; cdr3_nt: TGCGCCAGCAGTCATACTAGCGGTCCCCCCGAGCAGTACTTC
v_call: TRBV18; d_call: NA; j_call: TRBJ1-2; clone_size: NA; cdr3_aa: CASSPPSSTHGYTF; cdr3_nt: TGTGCCAGCTCACCACCTTCGAGCACCCATGGCTACACCTTC
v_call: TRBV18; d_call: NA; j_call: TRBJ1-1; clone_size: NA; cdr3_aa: CASSVRGGTEAFF; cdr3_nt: TGTGCCAGCTCAGTCCGGGGAGGCACTGAAGCTTTCTTT
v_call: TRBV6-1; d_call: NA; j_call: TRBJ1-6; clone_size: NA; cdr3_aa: CASSVSSVSYNSPLHF; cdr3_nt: TGTGCCAGCAGTGTGTCGTCCGTCTCCTATAATTCACCCCTCCACTTT
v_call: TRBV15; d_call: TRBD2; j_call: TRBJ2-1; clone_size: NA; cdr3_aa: CATSHSGLASDEQFF; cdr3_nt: TGTGCCACGTCACATTCAGGACTAGCTTCCGATGAGCAGTTCTTC
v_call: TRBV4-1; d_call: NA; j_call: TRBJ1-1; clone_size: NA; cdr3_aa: CASSQDGPRSGKEGTEAFF; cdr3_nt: TGCGCCAGCAGCCAAGATGGCCCCCGTTCAGGGAAGGAGGGCACTGAAGCTTTCTTT
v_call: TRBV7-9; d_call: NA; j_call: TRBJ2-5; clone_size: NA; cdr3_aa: CATGGAWEETQYF; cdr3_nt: TGTGCCACGGGGGGCGCTTGGGAAGAGACCCAGTACTTC
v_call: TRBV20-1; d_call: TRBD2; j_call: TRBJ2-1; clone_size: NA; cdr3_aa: CSASQTSGNEQFF; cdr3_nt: TGCAGTGCTAGTCAGACTAGCGGGAATGAGCAGTTCTTC
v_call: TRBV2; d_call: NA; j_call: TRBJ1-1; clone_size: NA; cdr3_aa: CASSKGRSGVTEAFF; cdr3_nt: TGTGCCAGCTCGAAGGGAAGAAGCGGTGTCACTGAAGCTTTCTTT
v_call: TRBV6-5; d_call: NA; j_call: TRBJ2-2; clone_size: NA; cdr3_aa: CASNKGTGELFF; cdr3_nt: TGTGCCAGCAATAAGGGGACCGGGGAGCTGTTTTTT
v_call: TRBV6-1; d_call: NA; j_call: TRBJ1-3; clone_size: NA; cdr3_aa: CASSEKASGNTIYF; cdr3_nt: TGTGCCAGCAGTGAAAAAGCCTCTGGAAACACCATATATTTT
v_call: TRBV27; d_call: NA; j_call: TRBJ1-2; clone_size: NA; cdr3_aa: CASKTMGGNYGYTF; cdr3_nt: TGTGCCAGCAAAACCATGGGGGGGAACTATGGCTACACCTTC
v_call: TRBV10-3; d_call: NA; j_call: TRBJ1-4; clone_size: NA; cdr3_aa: CAISRGGEKLFF; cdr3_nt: TGTGCCATATCCAGGGGCGGTGAAAAACTGTTTTTT
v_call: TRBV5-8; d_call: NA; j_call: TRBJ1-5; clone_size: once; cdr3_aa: CASSRGRVRMQPQHF; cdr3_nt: TGTGCCAGCAGCCGGGGGAGGGTCCGTATGCAGCCCCAGCATTTT
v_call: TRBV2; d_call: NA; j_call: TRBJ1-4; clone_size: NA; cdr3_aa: CASSENGQSGEKLFF; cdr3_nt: TGTGCCAGCAGTGAAAACGGACAGTCGGGTGAAAAACTGTTTTTT
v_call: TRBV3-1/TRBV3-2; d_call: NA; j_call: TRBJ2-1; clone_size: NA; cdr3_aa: CASSPRYNEQFF; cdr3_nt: TGTGCCAGCAGCCCCAGGTACAATGAGCAGTTCTTC
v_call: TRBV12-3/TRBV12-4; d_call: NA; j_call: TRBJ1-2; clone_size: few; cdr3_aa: CASSFQGYGYTF; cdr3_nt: TGTGCCAGCAGTTTCCAGGGCTATGGCTACACCTTC
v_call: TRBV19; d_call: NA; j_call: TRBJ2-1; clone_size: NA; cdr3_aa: CASKGGRASSYNEQFF; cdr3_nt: TGTGCCAGTAAGGGGGGGCGGGCTAGCTCCTACAATGAGCAGTTCTTC